This TCR beta chain is from a study of T-cell reconstitution after alpha-beta-depleted transplantation in children. TCRbeta library construction was performed incorporating unique molecular identifiers. In TCRdb, the PCR reads were re-called with MiXCR into one record per CDR3 protein. The sample includes some 400,000 distinct CDR3 sequences, about a fifth of them seen just once. This sample comprised PBMCs from the stem cell graft donor, obtained from the stem cell graft. The TCR sequence derives from a human donor who donated a stem cell graft to a child with acute myeloid leukemia.

CDR3 residues: CSAFHTSVNNEQFF. In DNA form, the CDR3 reads TGCAGTGCCTTTCATACTAGCGTCAACAATGAGCAGTTCTTC. This chain links TRBV20-1 with TRBJ2-1, with 7 bases aligning to TRBD2. The CDR3 is 14 amino acids. The germline V gene encodes CDR1 DFQATT and CDR2 SNEGSKA (reference sequence). V dropped 6 bases and J dropped 5; count of bases not matched to a gene: 10.